Presented here are 8 T cell receptor beta chains from one specimen sequenced in a study of T cell repertoires in cytomegalovirus infection. No antigens are known for them. A single record per CDR3 protein comes from TCRdb applying MiXCR to the reads. The sample lists under 95,000 distinct CDR3 sequences, about 44% occurring once. Sequencing was performed on CD8+ T cells from cultured PBMCs, taken from culture after CMV antigen stimulation. All receptors come from a human donor in good health (CMV status not recorded). Some clones in this sample may be carry-over from other donors' samples.

The chain is built from TRBV20-1 and TRBJ1-6, with D tentatively TRBD1 (6 bases). The CDR3 covers 15 residues. Germline CDR1 DFQATT, CDR2 SNEGSKA (reference sequence). The V end was cut by 3 bases, the J end by 0 bases, with 9 bases between. The CDR3 here is CSASQGSSYNSPLHF. For the CDR3, the DNA is TGCAGTGCTAGCCAGGGGAGCTCCTATAATTCACCCCTCCACTTT.

This clonotype has more than one count but fewer than ten. The gene calls are TRBV29-1 and TRBJ2-2; a weak D match, TRBD2 (5 bases). CDR3 length: 18 residues. In germline, CDR1 is SQVTM, CDR2 ANQGSEA. V dropped 5 bases and J dropped 0 bases, with 22 bases sitting between them. In DNA form, the CDR3 reads TGCAGCGTTCAGGCGTTTGCTCGCGGGTTTTCGAACACCGGGGAGCTGTTTTTT. It yields the protein CSVQAFARGFSNTGELFF.

The V gene is TRBV2, the J gene TRBJ2-3, with D uncertain. This CDR3 contains 13 residues. Germline values: CDR1 SNHLY, CDR2 FYNNEI. Trimming removed 4 bases from V and 6 bases from J, with 11 bases in between. The CDR3 reads CASSGYPVDTQYF. As DNA, the CDR3 is TGTGCCAGCAGTGGGTACCCGGTGGATACGCAGTATTTT.

This clonotype was counted once. No conserved phenylalanine or tryptophan ends this CDR3, so it is likely a read error. The chain is built from TRBV5-1 and TRBJ1-2; D gene unclear. V lost 3 bases, J lost 6 bases, and 21 bases lay in between. CDR1 SGHRS and CDR2 YFSETQ come from the germline V gene. The CDR3 length is 16 residues. CDR3 DNA: TGCGCCAGCAGCTCCCGACCCAAAGACTACAGTGATGGCTACACCTTA. It translates to CASSSRPKDYSDGYTL.

This clonotype was recorded a few times. The V call is TRBV7-2, the J call TRBJ2-1; 7 positions match TRBD1. From germline, CDR1 is SGHTA and CDR2 FQGNSA. The trim removed 3 bases at V and 0 bases at J, leaving 8 bases unmatched. This CDR3 is built from 17 residues. This chain's CDR3 is CASSLGPTGSSYNEQFF. CDR3 in DNA: TGTGCCAGCAGCTTGGGACCGACAGGGAGCTCCTACAATGAGCAGTTCTTC.

This chain connects TRBV28 to TRBJ1-1; TRBD1 matches at 8 bases. Germline V gene sequence: CDR1 MDHEN, CDR2 SYDVKM. The CDR3 runs 12 residues. The V segment lost 3 bases and the J segment 10 bases; nucleotides outside the gene matches: 4. The CDR3 here is CASSFGTGPAFF. In DNA form, the CDR3 reads TGTGCCAGCAGTTTCGGGACAGGTCCAGCTTTCTTT.

This chain links TRBV27 with TRBJ1-1, with 10 bases matching TRBD1. The germline CDR1 and CDR2 sequences are MNHEY and SMNVEV (reference sequence). The CDR3 sequence is 15 residues long. The ends lost 0 bases at V and 10 bases at J; junction bases unmatched: 8. For the CDR3, the DNA is TGTGCCAGCAGTTTATCCTTCGACAGGGGGCACGGAGCTTTCTTT. Translation: CASSLSFDRGHGAFF.

This clonotype was seen just once. This chain connects TRBV6-1 to TRBJ2-7; D gene uncertain. V lost 1 base to trimming and J lost 3 bases, with 13 bases between them. CDR1 and CDR2 (germline): MNHNS, SASEGT. The CDR3 runs 15 residues. CDR3 in amino acids: CASSEGFRIVYEQYF. The CDR3 DNA reads as TGTGCCAGCAGTGAAGGTTTTAGGATCGTCTACGAGCAGTACTTC.